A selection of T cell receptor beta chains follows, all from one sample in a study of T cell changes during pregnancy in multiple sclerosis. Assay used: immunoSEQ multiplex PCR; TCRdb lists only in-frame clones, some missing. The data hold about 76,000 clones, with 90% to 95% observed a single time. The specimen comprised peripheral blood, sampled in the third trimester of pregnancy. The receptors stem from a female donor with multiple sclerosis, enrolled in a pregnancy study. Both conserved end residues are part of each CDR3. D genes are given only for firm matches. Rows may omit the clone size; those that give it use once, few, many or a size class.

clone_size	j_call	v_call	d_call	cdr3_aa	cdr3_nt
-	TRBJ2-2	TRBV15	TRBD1	CATSRDRGNTGELFF	TGTGCCACCAGCAGGGACAGGGGGAACACCGGGGAGCTGTTTTTT
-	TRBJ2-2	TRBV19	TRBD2	CASSIWPAGSSGGELFF	TGTGCCAGTAGTATCTGGCCAGCGGGGTCGTCGGGCGGGGAGCTGTTTTTT
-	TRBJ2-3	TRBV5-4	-	CASGLGQMTDTQYF	TGTGCCAGCGGACTCGGACAGATGACAGATACGCAGTATTTT
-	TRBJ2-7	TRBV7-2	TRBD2	CASSLAGLAGDPYEQYF	TGTGCCAGCAGCTTAGCCGGACTAGCGGGGGATCCCTACGAGCAGTACTTC
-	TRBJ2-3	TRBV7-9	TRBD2	CASSLEAGGTDTQYF	TGTGCCAGCAGCTTAGAGGCGGGGGGAACAGATACGCAGTATTTT
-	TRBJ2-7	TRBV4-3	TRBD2	CASSQVVTSGSYEQYF	TGCGCCAGCAGCCAAGTAGTGACTAGCGGATCCTACGAGCAGTACTTC
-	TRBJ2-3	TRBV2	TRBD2	CASSLLAGDTDTQYF	TGTGCCAGCAGTTTACTAGCGGGGGACACAGATACGCAGTATTTT
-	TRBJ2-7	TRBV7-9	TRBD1	CASSRPEDRGSHEQYF	TGTGCCAGCAGCCGACCGGAGGACAGGGGCAGCCACGAGCAGTACTTC
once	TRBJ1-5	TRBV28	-	CASSWIEGSNQPQHF	TGTGCCAGCAGTTGGATAGAGGGTAGCAATCAGCCCCAGCATTTT
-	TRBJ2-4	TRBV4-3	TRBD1	CASSQTKTGRGNSIQYF	TGCGCCAGCAGCCAAACAAAGACAGGGAGAGGGAACTCCATTCAGTACTTC
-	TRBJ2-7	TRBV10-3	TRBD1	CAISESVSGQGSRQYF	TGTGCCATCAGTGAGTCAGTATCGGGACAGGGAAGCCGGCAGTACTTC
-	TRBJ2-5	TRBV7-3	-	CASSGSGSQETQYF	TGTGCCAGCAGCGGGTCAGGGTCCCAAGAGACCCAGTACTTC
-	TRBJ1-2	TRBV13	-	CASSLYPPQGSGYTF	TGTGCCAGCAGCTTATATCCCCCTCAGGGTAGCGGCTACACCTTC
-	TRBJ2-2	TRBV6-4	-	CASSPSQDTGELFF	TGTGCCAGCAGTCCCTCCCAGGACACCGGGGAGCTGTTTTTT
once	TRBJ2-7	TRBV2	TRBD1	CASRDRATSNEQYF	TGTGCCAGCAGGGACAGGGCTACTTCAAACGAGCAGTACTTC